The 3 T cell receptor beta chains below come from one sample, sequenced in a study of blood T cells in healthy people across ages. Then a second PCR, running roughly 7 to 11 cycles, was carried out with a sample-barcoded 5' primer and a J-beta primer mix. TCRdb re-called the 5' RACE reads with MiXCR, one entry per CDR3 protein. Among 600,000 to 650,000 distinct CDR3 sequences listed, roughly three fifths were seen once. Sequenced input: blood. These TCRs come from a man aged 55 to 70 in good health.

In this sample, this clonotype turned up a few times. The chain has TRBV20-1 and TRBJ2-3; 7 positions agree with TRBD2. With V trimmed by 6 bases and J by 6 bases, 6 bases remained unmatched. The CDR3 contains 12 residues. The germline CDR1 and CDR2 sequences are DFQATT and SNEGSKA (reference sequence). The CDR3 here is CSARTSLDTQYF. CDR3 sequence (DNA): TGCAGTGCCCGGACTAGTTTGGATACGCAGTATTTT.

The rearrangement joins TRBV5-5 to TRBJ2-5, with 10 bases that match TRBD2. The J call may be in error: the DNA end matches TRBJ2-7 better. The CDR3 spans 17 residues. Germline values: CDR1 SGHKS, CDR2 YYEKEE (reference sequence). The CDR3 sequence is CASSSESLAGTFYEQYF. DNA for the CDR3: TGTGCCAGCAGCTCGGAGTCACTAGCGGGGACCTTCTACGAGCAGTACTTC.

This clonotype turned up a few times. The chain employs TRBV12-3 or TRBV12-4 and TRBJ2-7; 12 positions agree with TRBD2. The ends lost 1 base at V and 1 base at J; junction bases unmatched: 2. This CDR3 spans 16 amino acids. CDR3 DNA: TGTGCCAGCAGTTTAGAAACTAGCGGGGGGTCCTACGAGCAGTACTTC. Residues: CASSLETSGGSYEQYF.